These 7 T cell receptor beta chains came from one sample sequenced in a study of sequential checkpoint blockade in melanoma. Treatment of the sample: randomized to nivolumab then ipilimumab (arm A) or the reverse (arm B). Clones were sequenced by immunoSEQ multiplex PCR, and TCRdb holds only the in-frame ones, with some missing. Of 35,000 to 45,000 clones listed, about 83% are singletons. The sequences come from CD8+ T cells sorted from blood (inferred from file names), collected from a patient given nivolumab and ipilimumab in sequence. These receptors originate from a human donor with melanoma.

The chain carries TRBV9 and TRBJ2-1; 13 bases are shared with TRBD2. V gave up 3 bases and J gave up 4 bases; unmatched junction bases: 13. Germline V gives CDR1 SGDLS, CDR2 YYNGEE. CDR3 length equals 19 residues. The CDR3 DNA follows: TGTGCCAGCAGCGGTAATCCGGGACTAGCGGGGCAGCCTTACAATGAGCAGTTCTTC. Amino acid sequence: CASSGNPGLAGQPYNEQFF. Full variable domain (missing parts from reference TRBV9 and TRBJ2-1): DSGVTQTPKHLITATGQRVTLRCSPRSGDLSVYWYQQSLDQGLQFLIQYYNGEERAKGNILERFSAQQFPDLHSELNLSSLELGDSALYFCASSGNPGLAGQPYNEQFFGPGTRLTVL.

The chain is built from TRBV6-5 and TRBJ2-3; 9 nucleotides match TRBD1. Per the germline V gene, CDR1 is MNHEY and CDR2 is SVGAGI. CDR3 size: 15 residues. With V trimmed by 4 bases and J by 3 bases, 5 bases remained unmatched. The chain's CDR3 is CASSSDRGITDTQYF. The DNA for the CDR3 is TGTGCCAGCAGTTCAGACAGGGGGATAACAGATACGCAGTATTTT.

This clone has more than one count but fewer than ten. The rearrangement joins TRBV13 to TRBJ1-4; D ambiguous. The ends were cut back, 11 bases at V and 4 bases at J, with 11 bases in the middle. Germline CDR1 PRHDT, CDR2 FYEKMQ (reference sequence). The CDR3 has 12 amino acids. CDR3 in amino acids: CAGPDYNEKLFF. In DNA, the CDR3 is TGTGCCGGACCAGACTATAATGAAAAACTGTTTTTT.

V and J are TRBV5-6 and TRBJ1-5; a possible D gene is TRBD1 (6 bases). The germline CDR1 and CDR2 sequences are SGHDT and YYEEEE. Trimming removed 0 bases from V and 6 bases from J, with 10 bases in between. The CDR3 is made up of 14 amino acids. The CDR3 coding sequence is TGTGCCAGCAGCTTGGGGCAGGGGATTCAGCCCCAGCATTTT. Translating it yields CASSLGQGIQPQHF.

This clone appeared once. The chain combines TRBV11-2 with TRBJ2-7, with 9 bases lining up with TRBD1. V was pared by 7 bases and J by 2 bases, with 9 bases of the junction left unmatched. Germline V lookup: CDR1 SGHAT, CDR2 FQNNGV. The length of the CDR3 is 15 residues. CDR3 coding DNA: TGTGCCAGCATCCTCCCTCGACAGGGGGCCTACGAGCAGTACTTC. Residues: CASILPRQGAYEQYF.

The CDR3 is CSVEGYGSPQGYNEQFF. CDR3 nucleotides: TGCAGCGTTGAAGGTTACGGCAGCCCCCAGGGGTACAATGAGCAGTTCTTC. The rearrangement joins TRBV29-1 to TRBJ2-1, with D possibly being TRBD1 (6 bases). This CDR3 region has 17 residues. V was shortened by 1 base and J by 4 bases, with 20 bases between the two germline ends. CDR1 is SQVTM and CDR2 is ANQGSEA in the germline V gene.

The CDR3 loop is CASYRETQYF. As DNA, the CDR3 is TGTGCCAGCTACCGGGAGACCCAGTACTTC. The gene calls are TRBV6-1 and TRBJ2-5; no clear D. The germline V gene has CDR1 MNHNS and CDR2 SASEGT. The CDR3 length is 10 residues. V gave up 8 bases and J gave up 5 bases, with 6 bases separating them.